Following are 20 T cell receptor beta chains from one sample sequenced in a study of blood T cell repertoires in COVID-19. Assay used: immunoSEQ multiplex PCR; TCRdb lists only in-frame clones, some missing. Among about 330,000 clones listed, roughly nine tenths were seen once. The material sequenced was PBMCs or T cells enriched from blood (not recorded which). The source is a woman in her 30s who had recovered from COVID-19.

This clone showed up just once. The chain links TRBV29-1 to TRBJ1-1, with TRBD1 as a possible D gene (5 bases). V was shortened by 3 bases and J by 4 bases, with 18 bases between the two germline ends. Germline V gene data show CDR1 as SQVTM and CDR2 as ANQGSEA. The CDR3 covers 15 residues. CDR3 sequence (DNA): TGCAGCGTTGAGCAACCGGCGGGGGGTGGCACTGAAGCTTTCTTT. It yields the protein CSVEQPAGGGTEAFF. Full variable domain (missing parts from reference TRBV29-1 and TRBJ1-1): SAVISQKPSRDICQRGTSLTIQCQVDSQVTMMFWYRQQPGQSLTLIATANQGSEATYESGFVIDKFPISRPNLTFSTLTVSNMSPEDSSIYLCSVEQPAGGGTEAFFGQGTRLTVV.

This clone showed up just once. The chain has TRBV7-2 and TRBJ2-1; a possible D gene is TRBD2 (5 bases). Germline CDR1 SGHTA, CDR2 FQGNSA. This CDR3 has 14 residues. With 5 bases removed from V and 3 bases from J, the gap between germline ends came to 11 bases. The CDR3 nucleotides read TGTGCCAGCAGCCTACTAGTTCTCTACAATGAGCAGTTCTTC. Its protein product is CASSLLVLYNEQFF.

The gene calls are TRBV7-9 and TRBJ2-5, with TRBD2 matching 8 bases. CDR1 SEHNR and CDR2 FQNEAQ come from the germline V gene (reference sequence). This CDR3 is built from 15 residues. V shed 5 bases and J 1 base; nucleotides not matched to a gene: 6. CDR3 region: CASSILLAAQETQYF. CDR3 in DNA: TGTGCCAGCAGCATCCTACTAGCGGCCCAAGAGACCCAGTACTTC. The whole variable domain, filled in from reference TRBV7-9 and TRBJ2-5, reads DTGVSQNPRHKITKRGQNVTFRCDPISEHNRLYWYRQTLGQGPEFLTYFQNEAQLEKSRLLSDRFSAERPKGSFSTLEIQRTEQGDSAMYLCASSILLAAQETQYFGPGTRLLVL.

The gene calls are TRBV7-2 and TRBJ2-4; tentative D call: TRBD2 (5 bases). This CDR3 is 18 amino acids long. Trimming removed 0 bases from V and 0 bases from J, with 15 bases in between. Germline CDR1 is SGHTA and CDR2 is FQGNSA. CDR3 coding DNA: TGTGCCAGCAGCTTAGCAAAGACCGGGGTAAAAGCCAAAAACATTCAGTACTTC. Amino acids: CASSLAKTGVKAKNIQYF.

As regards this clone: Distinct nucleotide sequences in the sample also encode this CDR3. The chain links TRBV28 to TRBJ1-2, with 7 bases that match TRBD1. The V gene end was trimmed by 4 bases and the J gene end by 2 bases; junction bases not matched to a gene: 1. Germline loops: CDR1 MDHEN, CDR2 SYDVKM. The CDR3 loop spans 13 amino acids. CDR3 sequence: CASSSGQNYGYTF. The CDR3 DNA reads TGTGCCAGCAGTTCGGGACAGAACTATGGCTACACCTTC.

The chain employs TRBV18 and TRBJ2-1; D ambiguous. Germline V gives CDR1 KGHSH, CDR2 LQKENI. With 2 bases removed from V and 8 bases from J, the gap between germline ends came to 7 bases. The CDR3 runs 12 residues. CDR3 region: CASSPETDEQFF. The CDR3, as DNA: TGTGCCAGCTCACCAGAAACGGATGAGCAGTTCTTC.

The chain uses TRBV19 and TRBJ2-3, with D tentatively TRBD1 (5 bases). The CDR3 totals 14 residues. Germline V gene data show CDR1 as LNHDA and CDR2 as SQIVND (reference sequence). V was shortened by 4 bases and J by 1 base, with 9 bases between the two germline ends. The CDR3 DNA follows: TGTGCCAGTAGTAAACAGGCGCGCACAGATACGCAGTATTTT. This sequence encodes CASSKQARTDTQYF.

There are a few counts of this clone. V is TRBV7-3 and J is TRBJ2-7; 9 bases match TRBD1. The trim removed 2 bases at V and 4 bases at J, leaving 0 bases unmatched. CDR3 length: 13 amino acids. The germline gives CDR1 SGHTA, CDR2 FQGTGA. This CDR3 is CASSLGTGYEQYF. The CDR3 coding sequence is TGTGCCAGCAGCTTAGGGACAGGGTACGAGCAGTACTTC.

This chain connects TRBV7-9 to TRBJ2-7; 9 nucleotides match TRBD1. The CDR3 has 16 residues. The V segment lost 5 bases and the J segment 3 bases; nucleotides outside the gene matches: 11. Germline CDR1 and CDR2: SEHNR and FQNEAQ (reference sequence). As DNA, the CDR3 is TGTGCCAGCAGCCCCATTCCACAGGACAGGGGCTACGAGCAGTACTTC. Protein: CASSPIPQDRGYEQYF.

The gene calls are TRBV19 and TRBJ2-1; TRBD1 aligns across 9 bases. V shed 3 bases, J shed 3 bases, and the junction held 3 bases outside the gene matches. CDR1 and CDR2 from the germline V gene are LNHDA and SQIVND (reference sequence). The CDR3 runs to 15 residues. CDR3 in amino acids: CASSIGTGNYNEQFF. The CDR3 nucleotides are TGTGCCAGTAGTATCGGGACAGGGAACTACAATGAGCAGTTCTTC.

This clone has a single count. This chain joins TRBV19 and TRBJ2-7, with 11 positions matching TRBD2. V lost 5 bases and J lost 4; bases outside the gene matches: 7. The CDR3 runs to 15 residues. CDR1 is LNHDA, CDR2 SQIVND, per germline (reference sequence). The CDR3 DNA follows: TGTGCCAGTAGTGCCCCGCTAGCGGGGGGATACGAGCAGTACTTC. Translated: CASSAPLAGGYEQYF.

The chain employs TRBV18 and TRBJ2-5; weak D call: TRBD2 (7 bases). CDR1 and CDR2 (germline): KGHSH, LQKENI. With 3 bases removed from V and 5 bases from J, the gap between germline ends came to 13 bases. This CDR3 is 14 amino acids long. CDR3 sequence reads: CASSPRGAMETQYF. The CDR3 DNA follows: TGTGCCAGCTCACCCCGGGGGGCCATGGAGACCCAGTACTTC. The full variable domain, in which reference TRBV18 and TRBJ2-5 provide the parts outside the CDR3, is NAGVMQNPRHLVRRRGQEARLRCSPMKGHSHVYWYRQLPEEGLKFMVYLQKENIIDESGMPKERFSAEFPKEGPSILRIQQVVRGDSAAYFCASSPRGAMETQYFGPGTRLLVL.

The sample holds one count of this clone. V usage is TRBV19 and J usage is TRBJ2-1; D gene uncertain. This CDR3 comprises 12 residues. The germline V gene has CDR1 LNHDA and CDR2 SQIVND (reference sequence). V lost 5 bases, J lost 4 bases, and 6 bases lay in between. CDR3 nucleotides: TGTGCCAGTAGTTCTAGGTACAATGAGCAGTTCTTC. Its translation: CASSSRYNEQFF.

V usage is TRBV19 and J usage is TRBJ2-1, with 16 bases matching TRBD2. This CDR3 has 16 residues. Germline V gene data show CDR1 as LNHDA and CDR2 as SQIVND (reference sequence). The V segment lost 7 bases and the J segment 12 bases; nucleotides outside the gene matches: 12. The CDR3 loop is CASKPGLAGGPIGQFF. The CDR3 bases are TGTGCCAGTAAACCGGGACTAGCGGGAGGGCCGATTGGGCAGTTCTTC. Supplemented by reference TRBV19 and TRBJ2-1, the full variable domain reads DGGITQSPKYLFRKEGQNVTLSCEQNLNHDAMYWYRQDPGQGLRLIYYSQIVNDFQKGDIAEGYSVSREKKESFPLTVTSAQKNPTAFYLCASKPGLAGGPIGQFFGPGTRLTVL.

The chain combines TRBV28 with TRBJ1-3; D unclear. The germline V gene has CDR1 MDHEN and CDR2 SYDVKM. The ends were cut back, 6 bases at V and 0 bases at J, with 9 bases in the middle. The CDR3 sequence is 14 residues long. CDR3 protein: CASSGLGSGNTIYF. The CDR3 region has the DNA TGTGCCAGCAGCGGGTTAGGCTCTGGAAACACCATATATTTT.

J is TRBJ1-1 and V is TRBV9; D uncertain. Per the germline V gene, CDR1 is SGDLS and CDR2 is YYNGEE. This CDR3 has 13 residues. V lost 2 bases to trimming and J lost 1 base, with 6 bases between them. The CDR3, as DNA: TGTGCCAGCAGCGTCGGGTCGAACACTGAAGCTTTCTTT. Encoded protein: CASSVGSNTEAFF. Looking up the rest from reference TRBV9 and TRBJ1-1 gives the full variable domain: DSGVTQTPKHLITATGQRVTLRCSPRSGDLSVYWYQQSLDQGLQFLIQYYNGEERAKGNILERFSAQQFPDLHSELNLSSLELGDSALYFCASSVGSNTEAFFGQGTRLTVV.

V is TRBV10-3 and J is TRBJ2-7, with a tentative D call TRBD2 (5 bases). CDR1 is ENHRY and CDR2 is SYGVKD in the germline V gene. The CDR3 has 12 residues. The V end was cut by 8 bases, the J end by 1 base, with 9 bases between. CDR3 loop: CAIGLPSYEQYF. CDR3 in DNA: TGTGCCATCGGACTCCCTTCCTACGAGCAGTACTTC.

The CDR3 DNA reads TGCAGCGTTGTATCCCCAGCGAGGGCTTTCTTT. Encoded protein: CSVVSPARAFF. The chain is built from TRBV29-1 and TRBJ1-1; no firm D call. This CDR3 is 11 amino acids long. Per germline, CDR1 SQVTM and CDR2 ANQGSEA. Trimming shortened V by 4 bases and J by 11 bases, and 14 bases separated the two germline ends. Full variable domain (rest looked up from reference TRBV29-1 and TRBJ1-1): SAVISQKPSRDICQRGTSLTIQCQVDSQVTMMFWYRQQPGQSLTLIATANQGSEATYESGFVIDKFPISRPNLTFSTLTVSNMSPEDSSIYLCSVVSPARAFFGQGTRLTVV.

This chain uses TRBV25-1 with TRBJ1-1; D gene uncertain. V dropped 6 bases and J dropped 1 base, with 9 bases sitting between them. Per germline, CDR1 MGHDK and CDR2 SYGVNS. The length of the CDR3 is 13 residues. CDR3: CASSANKNTEAFF. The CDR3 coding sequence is TGTGCCAGCAGCGCAAACAAGAACACTGAAGCTTTCTTT.

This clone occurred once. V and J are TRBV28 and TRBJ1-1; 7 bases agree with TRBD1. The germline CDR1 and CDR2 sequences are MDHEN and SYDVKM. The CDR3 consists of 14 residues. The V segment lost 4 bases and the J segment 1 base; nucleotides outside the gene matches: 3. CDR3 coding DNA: TGTGCCAGCAGTTCGGGACAGAAGAACACTGAAGCTTTCTTT. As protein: CASSSGQKNTEAFF.